These 25 T cell receptor beta chains were sequenced from one sample in a study of blood T cell repertoires in COVID-19. TCRdb's copy holds only in-frame clones and misses some; the assay was immunoSEQ multiplex PCR. The sample lists 150,000 to 200,000 clones; 89% were seen once. Sequenced sample: peripheral blood. Receptors were obtained from a man between 18 and 35 years old who had recovered from COVID-19.

In this sample, this clone turned up once. The V gene is TRBV6-5, the J gene TRBJ1-1; a weak D match, TRBD1 (6 bases). Germline V gene sequence: CDR1 MNHEY, CDR2 SVGAGI. CDR3 length equals 12 residues. V was pared by 5 bases and J by 9 bases, with 13 bases between. The CDR3 here is CASSRGGDKAFF. DNA for the CDR3: TGTGCCAGCAGTCGAGGGGGAGATAAAGCTTTCTTT.

The chain uses TRBV4-1 and TRBJ2-1, with D perhaps TRBD2 (6 bases). Germline V gene sequence: CDR1 MGHRA, CDR2 YSYEKL. The CDR3 has 14 residues. V dropped 3 bases and J dropped 3 bases, with 9 bases sitting between them. The CDR3, as DNA: TGCGCCAGCAGCCAGATAGCGGTCTACAATGAGCAGTTCTTC. This codes for CASSQIAVYNEQFF.

This chain joins TRBV7-3 and TRBJ2-3, with D possibly TRBD2 on 7 matching bases. Germline V gene lookup returns CDR1 SGHTA and CDR2 FQGTGA. This CDR3 is 15 amino acids long. V was pared by 1 base and J by 1 base, with 9 bases between. The CDR3 loop is CASSLIGGGTDTQYF. CDR3 in DNA: TGTGCCAGCAGCTTAATAGGGGGGGGCACAGATACGCAGTATTTT.

The chain joins TRBV19 to TRBJ2-5, with 10 bases identical to TRBD1. V lost 4 bases to trimming and J lost 2 bases; unmatched junction nucleotides: 1. Germline CDR1 reads LNHDA; CDR2 reads SQIVND (reference sequence). The CDR3 loop spans 14 amino acids. CDR3 nucleotide sequence: TGTGCCAGTAGTACGGACAGGGGGCAAGAGACCCAGTACTTC. Protein: CASSTDRGQETQYF.

CDR3 bases: TGTGCCAGCAACCCAGGGCGGAACCAAGAGACCCAGTACTTC. This gives the protein CASNPGRNQETQYF. This sequence joins TRBV11-2 and TRBJ2-5; D may be TRBD1 (5 bases). The germline gives CDR1 SGHAT, CDR2 FQNNGV. This CDR3 spans 14 amino acids. Trimming took 7 bases from V and 0 from J, leaving 12 bases between them.

The chain employs TRBV3-1 (or the pseudogene TRBV3-2) and TRBJ2-1; TRBD1 agrees at 7 bases. The CDR3 loop spans 16 amino acids. CDR1 is LGHDT and CDR2 is YNNKEL in the germline V gene (reference sequence). V lost 4 bases and J lost 4; bases outside the gene matches: 10. CDR3 in DNA: TGTGCCAGCAGCCGTTCCTCGTTGGGACAGTACAATGAGCAGTTCTTC. Its translation is CASSRSSLGQYNEQFF.

This chain uses TRBV29-1 with TRBJ2-6; D gene unclear. Trimming took off 6 bases at V and 0 bases at J, with 12 bases between the two ends. The CDR3 sequence is 15 residues long. Germline CDR1 SQVTM, CDR2 ANQGSEA. The CDR3, as DNA: TGCAGCGTCGATGAGAGTAACTCTGGGGCCAACGTCCTGACTTTC. Encoded protein: CSVDESNSGANVLTF.

The V and J genes are TRBV28 and TRBJ1-3; 7 bases are shared with TRBD1. This CDR3 spans 16 amino acids. From germline, CDR1 is MDHEN and CDR2 SYDVKM. V lost 5 bases to trimming and J lost 4 bases; unmatched junction nucleotides: 11. DNA for the CDR3: TGTGCCAGCAGTATGGGACAGCTTTTATCCGGAAACACCATATATTTT. Translated: CASSMGQLLSGNTIYF.

CDR3 nucleotide sequence: TGTGCTAGTGGTTTAGGGCTAGCGGGAGCCCCGAACACCGGGGAGCTGTTTTTT. Its protein product is CASGLGLAGAPNTGELFF. V and J are TRBV12-5 and TRBJ2-2; 10 bases fit TRBD2. The ends lost 3 bases at V and 0 bases at J; junction bases unmatched: 7. Germline loops: CDR1 LGHNT, CDR2 FRNRAP. CDR3 length equals 18 residues.

CDR3 loop: CASSLSQAGETQYF. For the CDR3, the DNA is TGTGCCAGCAGCTTGAGTCAGGCTGGAGAGACCCAGTACTTC. The chain is built from TRBV5-6 and TRBJ2-5; D is unclear. Per germline, CDR1 SGHDT and CDR2 YYEEEE. The V gene lost 1 base and the J gene lost 4 bases, with 11 bases spanning the gap. The CDR3 has 14 residues.

This clone was detected once. The V call is TRBV27, the J call TRBJ2-3; 7 bases fit TRBD1. This CDR3 is 16 amino acids long. In germline, CDR1 is MNHEY, CDR2 SMNVEV (reference sequence). V lost 3 bases to trimming and J lost 6 bases; unmatched junction nucleotides: 12. CDR3 DNA: TGTGCCAGCAGTTTCTTAGGCAGGGGGATAATGGATACGCAGTATTTT. Translated, it gives CASSFLGRGIMDTQYF.

The chain couples TRBV9 to TRBJ1-2; possibly TRBD1 for D (5 bases). Trimming left V 6 bases short and J 2 bases short, with 17 bases between. The CDR3 is made up of 15 amino acids. Germline-derived CDR1 and CDR2 are SGDLS and YYNGEE. The CDR3 protein is CASTRDSRPNYGYTF. CDR3 nucleotide sequence: TGTGCCAGCACCAGGGATTCCCGACCAAACTATGGCTACACCTTC.

The chain joins TRBV12-3 or TRBV12-4 to TRBJ2-7; D is possibly TRBD1 (6 bases). The CDR3 sequence is 13 residues long. Trimming removed 5 bases from V and 5 bases from J, with 13 bases in between. In nucleotides, the CDR3 is TGTGCCAGCAGTCGAGGGACACTGGACGAGCAGTACTTC. Translated: CASSRGTLDEQYF.

The chain combines TRBV11-2 with TRBJ2-3, with 8 bases fitting TRBD2. The V gene end was trimmed by 1 base and the J gene end by 1 base; junction bases not matched to a gene: 4. Germline CDR1 and CDR2: SGHAT and FQNNGV. CDR3 size: 16 residues. The CDR3 DNA is TGTGCCAGCAGCTTAGGGGGACTAGTAGGCACAGATACGCAGTATTTT. It specifies CASSLGGLVGTDTQYF.

The sample holds many counts of this clone. The chain combines TRBV10-3 with TRBJ2-1, with TRBD2 matching over 13 bases. CDR3 length equals 18 residues. The germline gives CDR1 ENHRY, CDR2 SYGVKD. The V gene end was trimmed by 1 base and the J gene end by 3 bases; junction bases not matched to a gene: 6. In nucleotides, the CDR3 is TGTGCCATCAGTGAGTTACTAGCGGGAGGGCCTAGCTACAATGAGCAGTTCTTC. Its translation is CAISELLAGGPSYNEQFF.

This sequence joins TRBV5-1 and TRBJ1-6; 7 bases align to TRBD1. V trimming: 4 bases; J trimming: 7 bases; junction bases outside the gene matches: 5. CDR3 length: 14 residues. Germline V lookup: CDR1 SGHRS, CDR2 YFSETQ. CDR3 protein: CASSRTTGNSPLHF. CDR3 coding DNA: TGCGCCAGCAGCCGGACGACAGGGAATTCACCCCTCCACTTT.

The chain couples TRBV11-2 to TRBJ2-3; 11 nucleotides agree with TRBD2. This CDR3 region has 19 residues. With 1 base clipped from V and 2 bases from J, the junction kept 11 bases outside the gene matches. Germline V gene data show CDR1 as SGHAT and CDR2 as FQNNGV. This chain's CDR3 is CASSLGRRSGRAFTDTQYF. CDR3 coding DNA: TGTGCCAGCAGCTTAGGGCGTCGTAGCGGGAGGGCCTTCACAGATACGCAGTATTTT.

The chain uses TRBV5-4 and TRBJ2-5; 14 bases fit TRBD2. Germline CDR1 and CDR2: SGHNT and YYREEE (reference sequence). The CDR3 extends over 16 amino acids. V shed 3 bases, J shed 4 bases, and the junction held 5 bases outside the gene matches. This CDR3 reads CASSWGLAGAGETQYF. CDR3 DNA: TGTGCCAGCAGCTGGGGACTAGCGGGAGCAGGAGAGACCCAGTACTTC.

The chain carries TRBV18 and TRBJ2-7, with D perhaps TRBD1 (6 bases). This CDR3 comprises 13 residues. Trimming took off 5 bases at V and 3 bases at J, with 11 bases between the two ends. Germline CDR1 reads KGHSH; CDR2 reads LQKENI. The chain's CDR3 is CASSGDTYYEQYF. CDR3 nucleotide sequence: TGTGCCAGCTCAGGGGACACCTACTACGAGCAGTACTTC.

The J gene is TRBJ1-5, the V gene TRBV18; tentative D call: TRBD1 (6 bases). This CDR3 contains 14 residues. CDR1 and CDR2 (germline): KGHSH, LQKENI. Trimming left V 2 bases short and J 4 bases short, with 9 bases between. The DNA for the CDR3 is TGTGCCAGCTCACCAAGGCAGGGGAATCAGCCCCAGCATTTT. Residues: CASSPRQGNQPQHF.

This clone was found once. V is TRBV5-4 and J is TRBJ2-7, with 8 bases identical to TRBD1. CDR1 and CDR2 (germline): SGHNT, YYREEE (reference sequence). This CDR3 comprises 13 residues. Losses at the gene ends were 5 bases for V and 3 bases for J; bases not matched to a gene: 4. Here the CDR3 reads CASRGTGDYEQYF. In DNA, the CDR3 is TGTGCCAGCAGGGGGACAGGAGACTACGAGCAGTACTTC.

V and J are TRBV6-5 and TRBJ1-2; maybe TRBD1 (6 bases). Deletions cut 7 bases from V and 4 bases from J, with 16 bases between. The CDR3 consists of 14 residues. Germline assignment: CDR1 MNHEY and CDR2 SVGAGI. The CDR3 is CASILGGEGYGYTF. CDR3 DNA: TGTGCCAGCATCCTAGGGGGGGAGGGCTATGGCTACACCTTC.

J is TRBJ2-6 and V is TRBV3-1 (or the pseudogene TRBV3-2), with 7 bases identical to TRBD1. CDR3 length: 18 amino acids. CDR1 and CDR2 from the germline V gene are LGHDT and YNNKEL (reference sequence). J was trimmed by 4 bases and V by 4 bases; bases with no gene match: 13. The CDR3 bases are TGTGCCAGCAGCCCACGGACAGGTAGGGTCTCAGGGGCCAACGTCCTGACTTTC. Its translation is CASSPRTGRVSGANVLTF.

V gene TRBV28 combines with J gene TRBJ2-5, with 7 bases matching TRBD2. Per germline, CDR1 MDHEN and CDR2 SYDVKM. The CDR3 covers 18 residues. V lost 6 bases and J lost 1; bases outside the gene matches: 17. For the CDR3, the DNA is TGTGCCAGCAGCCCCCTGGGAAGAGCGGGATTGGTCCAAGAGACCCAGTACTTC. Its protein is CASSPLGRAGLVQETQYF.

The V call is TRBV5-6, the J call TRBJ2-7, with a tentative D call TRBD1 (6 bases). The length of the CDR3 is 14 residues. V lost 1 base, J lost 7 bases, and 15 bases lay in between. Germline values: CDR1 SGHDT, CDR2 YYEEEE. The CDR3 nucleotides are TGTGCCAGCAGCTTGACCGGACAGCCCTTGGAGCAGTACTTC. Protein product: CASSLTGQPLEQYF.